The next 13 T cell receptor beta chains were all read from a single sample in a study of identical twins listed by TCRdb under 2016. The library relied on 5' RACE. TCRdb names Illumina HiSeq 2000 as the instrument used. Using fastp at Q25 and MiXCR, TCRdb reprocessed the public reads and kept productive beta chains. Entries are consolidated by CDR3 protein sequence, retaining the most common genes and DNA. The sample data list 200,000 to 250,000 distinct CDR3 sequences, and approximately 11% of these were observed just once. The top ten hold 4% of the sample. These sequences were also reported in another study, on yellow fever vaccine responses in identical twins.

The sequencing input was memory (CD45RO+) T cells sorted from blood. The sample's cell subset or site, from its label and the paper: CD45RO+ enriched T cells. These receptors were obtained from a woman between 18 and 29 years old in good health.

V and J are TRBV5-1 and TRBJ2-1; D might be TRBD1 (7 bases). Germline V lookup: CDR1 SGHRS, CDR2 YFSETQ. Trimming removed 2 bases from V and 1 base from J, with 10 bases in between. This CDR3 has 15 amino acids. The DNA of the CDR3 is TGCGCCAGCAGCTTACAGGGGACTTCCTACAATGAGCAGTTCTTC. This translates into CASSLQGTSYNEQFF.

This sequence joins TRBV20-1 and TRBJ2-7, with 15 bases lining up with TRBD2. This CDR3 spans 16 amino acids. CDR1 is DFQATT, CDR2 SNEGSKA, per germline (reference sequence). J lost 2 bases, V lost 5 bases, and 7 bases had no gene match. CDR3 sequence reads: CSARGTSGGPPYEQYF. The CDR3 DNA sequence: TGCAGTGCTCGCGGGACTAGCGGGGGGCCACCCTACGAGCAGTACTTC.

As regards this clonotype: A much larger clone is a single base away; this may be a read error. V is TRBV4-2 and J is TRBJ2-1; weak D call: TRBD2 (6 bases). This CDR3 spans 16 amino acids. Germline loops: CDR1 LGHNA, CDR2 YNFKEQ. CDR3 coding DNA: TGTGCCAGCAGCCAAGAAGGTAGCGGCAACTACAATGAGCGGTTCTTC. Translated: CASSQEGSGNYNERFF.

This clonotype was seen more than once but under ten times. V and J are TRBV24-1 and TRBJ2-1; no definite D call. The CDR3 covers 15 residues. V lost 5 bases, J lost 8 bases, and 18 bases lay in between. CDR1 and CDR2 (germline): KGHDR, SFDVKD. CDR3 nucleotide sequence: TGTGCCACCAGTGGGCAGACTCTTGGCGTCCATGAGCAGTTCTTC. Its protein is CATSGQTLGVHEQFF.

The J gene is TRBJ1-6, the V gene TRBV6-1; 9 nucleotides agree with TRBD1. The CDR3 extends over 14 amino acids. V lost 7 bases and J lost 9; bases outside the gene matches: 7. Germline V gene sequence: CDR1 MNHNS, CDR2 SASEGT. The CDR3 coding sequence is TGTGCCAGCACCCTGGGACAGGGAGCTTCACCCCTCCACTTT. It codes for CASTLGQGASPLHF.

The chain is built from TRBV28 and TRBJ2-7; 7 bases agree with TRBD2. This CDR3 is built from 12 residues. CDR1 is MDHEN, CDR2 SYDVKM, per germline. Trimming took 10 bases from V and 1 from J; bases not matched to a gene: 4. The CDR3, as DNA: TGTGCCACCCGACTAGCTTCCTACGAGCAGTACTTC. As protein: CATRLASYEQYF.

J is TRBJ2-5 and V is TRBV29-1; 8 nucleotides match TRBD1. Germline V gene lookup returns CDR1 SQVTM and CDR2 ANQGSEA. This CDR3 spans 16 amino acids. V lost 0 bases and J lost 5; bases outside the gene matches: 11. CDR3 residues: CSVEEPAARGLETQYF. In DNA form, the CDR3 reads TGCAGCGTTGAAGAGCCGGCTGCCAGGGGGCTCGAGACCCAGTACTTC. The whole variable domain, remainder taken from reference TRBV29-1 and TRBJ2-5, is SAVISQKPSRDICQRGTSLTIQCQVDSQVTMMFWYRQQPGQSLTLIATANQGSEATYESGFVIDKFPISRPNLTFSTLTVSNMSPEDSSIYLCSVEEPAARGLETQYFGPGTRLLVL.

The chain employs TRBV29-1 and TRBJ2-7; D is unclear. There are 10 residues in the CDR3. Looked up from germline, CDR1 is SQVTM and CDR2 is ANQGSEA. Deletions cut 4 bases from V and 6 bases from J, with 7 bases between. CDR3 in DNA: TGCAGCGTTGGCATGGGCGAGCAGTACTTC. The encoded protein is CSVGMGEQYF.

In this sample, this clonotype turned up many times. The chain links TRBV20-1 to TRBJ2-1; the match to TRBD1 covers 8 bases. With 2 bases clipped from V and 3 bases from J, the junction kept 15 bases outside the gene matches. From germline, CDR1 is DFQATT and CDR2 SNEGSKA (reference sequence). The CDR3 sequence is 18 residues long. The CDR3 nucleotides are TGCAGTGCTAGACAATGGCAGGGGGCGGGAAGTGGCTACAATGAGCAGTTCTTC. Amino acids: CSARQWQGAGSGYNEQFF.

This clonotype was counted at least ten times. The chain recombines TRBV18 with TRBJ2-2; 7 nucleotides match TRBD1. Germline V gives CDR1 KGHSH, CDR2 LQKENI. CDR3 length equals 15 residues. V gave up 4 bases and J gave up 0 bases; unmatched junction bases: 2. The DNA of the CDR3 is TGTGCCAGCTCACGGGACAGAGCGAACACCGGGGAGCTGTTTTTT. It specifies CASSRDRANTGELFF.

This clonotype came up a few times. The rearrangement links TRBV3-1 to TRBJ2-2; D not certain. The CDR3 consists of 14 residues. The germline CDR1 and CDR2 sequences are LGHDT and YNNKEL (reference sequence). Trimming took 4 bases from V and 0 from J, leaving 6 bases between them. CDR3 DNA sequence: TGTGCCAGCAGCCCCTTAGCGAACACCGGGGAGCTGTTTTTT. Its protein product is CASSPLANTGELFF.

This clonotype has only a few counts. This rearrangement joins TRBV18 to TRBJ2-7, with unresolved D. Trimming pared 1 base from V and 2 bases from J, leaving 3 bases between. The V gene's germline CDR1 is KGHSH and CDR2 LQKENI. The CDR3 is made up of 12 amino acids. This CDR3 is CASSPQAYEQYF. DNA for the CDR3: TGTGCCAGCTCACCACAAGCCTACGAGCAGTACTTC.

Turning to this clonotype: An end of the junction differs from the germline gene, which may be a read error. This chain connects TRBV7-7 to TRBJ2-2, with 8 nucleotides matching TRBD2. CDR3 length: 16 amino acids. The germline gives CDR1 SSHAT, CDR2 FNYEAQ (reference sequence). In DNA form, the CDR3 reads TGTGCTAGCAGCGTACAAGCGGGGGCGAACACCGGGGAGCTGTTTTTT. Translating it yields CASSVQAGANTGELFF. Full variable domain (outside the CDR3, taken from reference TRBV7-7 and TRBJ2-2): GAGVSQSPRYKVTKRGQDVTLRCDPISSHATLYWYQQALGQGPEFLTYFNYEAQPDKSGLPSDRFSAERPEGSISTLTIQRTEQRDSAMYRCASSVQAGANTGELFFGEGSRLTVL.